One sample yielded the 26 T cell receptor beta chains listed below, sequenced in a study of OX40 agonist ivuxolimab in advanced cancers. Sequencing used immunoSEQ multiplex PCR; TCRdb keeps in-frame clones, though not all of them. The sample has tens of thousands of clones, under 95% seen once. The sequencing here drew on CD4+ or CD8+ T cells sorted from blood, taken in a trial of the OX40 agonist ivuxolimab. Receptors originate from an adult with an advanced solid tumor such as melanoma, head and neck, liver or kidney cancer.

The genes are TRBV9 and TRBJ1-1, with D perhaps TRBD1 (5 bases). CDR1 SGDLS and CDR2 YYNGEE come from the germline V gene. The CDR3 totals 16 residues. V shed 0 bases and J shed 1 base, with 13 bases lying between them. CDR3 DNA: TGTGCCAGCAGCGTAGATGGGACCGGGAAGAACACTGAAGCTTTCTTT. Its translation: CASSVDGTGKNTEAFF.

The CDR3, as DNA: TGTGCCAGCAGCTTAGGAGGAGGGGATTACAATGAGCAGTTCTTC. Translation gives CASSLGGGDYNEQFF. The chain combines TRBV7-9 with TRBJ2-1; tentative D call: TRBD2 (6 bases). The V end was cut by 1 base, the J end by 4 bases, with 11 bases between. CDR1 and CDR2 from the germline V gene are SEHNR and FQNEAQ (reference sequence). The CDR3 totals 15 residues.

The chain has TRBV28 and TRBJ2-5; D may be TRBD2 (7 bases). The CDR3 has 14 amino acids. From germline, CDR1 is MDHEN and CDR2 SYDVKM. The V gene lost 3 bases and the J gene lost 1 base, with 9 bases spanning the gap. The CDR3 here is CASSLRGLQETQYF. The CDR3 DNA reads as TGTGCCAGCAGTTTGCGGGGGCTCCAAGAGACCCAGTACTTC.

V and J are TRBV9 and TRBJ2-2, with D unclear. Germline V CDR1 and CDR2: SGDLS, YYNGEE. This CDR3 is 14 amino acids long. Trimming pared 0 bases from V and 5 bases from J, leaving 8 bases between. CDR3 region: CASSVAYRTGELFF. DNA for the CDR3: TGTGCCAGCAGCGTAGCTTACCGGACCGGGGAGCTGTTTTTT.

This chain joins TRBV7-3 and TRBJ2-5; 11 bases are a match to TRBD1. The CDR3 is 15 residues long. The germline gives CDR1 SGHTA, CDR2 FQGTGA. J lost 4 bases, V lost 5 bases, and 6 bases had no gene match. The chain's CDR3 is CASSASGTGGETQYF. The CDR3 region has the DNA TGTGCCAGCAGCGCTTCCGGGACAGGGGGAGAGACCCAGTACTTC.

The rearrangement uses TRBV11-2 and TRBJ2-1, with D possibly TRBD2 on 5 matching bases. The germline V gene encodes CDR1 SGHAT and CDR2 FQNNGV. This CDR3 is built from 16 residues. V shed 5 bases and J shed 1 base, with 15 bases lying between them. The CDR3 DNA is TGTGCCAGCAGCCCCCCCCTGTCGGGGTCCTACAATGAGCAGTTCTTC. Its translation: CASSPPLSGSYNEQFF.

The V call is TRBV27, the J call TRBJ1-4, with a weak D call TRBD1 (5 bases). Germline V gene lookup returns CDR1 MNHEY and CDR2 SMNVEV (reference sequence). V shed 5 bases and J shed 0 bases, with 19 bases lying between them. This CDR3 contains 18 residues. The CDR3 DNA reads TGTGCCAGCAGTCGGTGGGACCAACTGCGTTCAACTAATGAAAAACTGTTTTTT. Encoded protein: CASSRWDQLRSTNEKLFF.

The chain is built from TRBV19 and TRBJ1-1; TRBD1 aligns across 10 bases. Per the germline V gene, CDR1 is LNHDA and CDR2 is SQIVND (reference sequence). Trimming cost V 6 bases and J 5 bases; bases outside gene matches: 3. This CDR3 region has 13 residues. CDR3 amino acids: CASSRQGATEAFF. The CDR3 DNA is TGTGCCAGTAGCAGACAGGGGGCGACTGAAGCTTTCTTT. The full variable domain, in which reference TRBV19 and TRBJ1-1 provide the parts outside the CDR3, is DGGITQSPKYLFRKEGQNVTLSCEQNLNHDAMYWYRQDPGQGLRLIYYSQIVNDFQKGDIAEGYSVSREKKESFPLTVTSAQKNPTAFYLCASSRQGATEAFFGQGTRLTVV.

The CDR3 loop is CASSYGAGGSDTQYF. The CDR3 region has the DNA TGTGCCAGCAGTTACGGGGCGGGAGGGTCAGATACGCAGTATTTT. The J gene is TRBJ2-3, the V gene TRBV6-5, with 9 bases that match TRBD2. CDR1 is MNHEY and CDR2 is SVGAGI in the germline V gene. Losses at the gene ends were 2 bases for V and 4 bases for J; bases not matched to a gene: 4. CDR3 length equals 15 residues.

This chain links TRBV27 with TRBJ2-7; 7 positions agree with TRBD1. Per germline, CDR1 MNHEY and CDR2 SMNVEV (reference sequence). After removal of 3 bases from V and 4 bases from J, the junction contained 6 bases not matched to a gene. The CDR3 is made up of 14 amino acids. CDR3 protein: CASSFRGNGYEQYF. CDR3 nucleotides: TGTGCCAGCAGTTTCAGGGGGAATGGGTACGAGCAGTACTTC.

The chain recombines TRBV28 with TRBJ2-7, with 13 bases matching TRBD2. The CDR3 contains 15 residues. The V and J ends lost 6 bases and 2 bases, in that order; junction bases with no gene match: 4. Per the germline V gene, CDR1 is MDHEN and CDR2 is SYDVKM. For the CDR3, the DNA is TGTGCCAGCAGCTCGACTAGCGGGAGGACCTACGAGCAGTACTTC. Protein sequence: CASSSTSGRTYEQYF.

The rearrangement links TRBV28 to TRBJ2-1, with TRBD2 identical over 9 bases. The CDR3 has 15 residues. Germline-derived CDR1 and CDR2 are MDHEN and SYDVKM. The junction had 10 bases not matched to a gene; V was cut back by 6 bases and J by 7 bases. Here the CDR3 DNA reads TGTGCCAGCAGGGAACTAGCGGGCCTTTGGAATGAGCAGTTCTTC. Residues: CASRELAGLWNEQFF. Looking up the rest from reference TRBV28 and TRBJ2-1 gives the full variable domain: DVKVTQSSRYLVKRTGEKVFLECVQDMDHENMFWYRQDPGLGLRLIYFSYDVKMKEKGDIPEGYSVSREKKERFSLILESASTNQTSMYLCASRELAGLWNEQFFGPGTRLTVL.

The chain combines TRBV19 with TRBJ2-1; D call uncertain. The CDR3 has 13 residues. With 5 bases removed from V and 0 bases from J, the gap between germline ends came to 5 bases. From germline, CDR1 is LNHDA and CDR2 SQIVND (reference sequence). CDR3 coding DNA: TGTGCCAGTAGTCTCGGCTCCTACAATGAGCAGTTCTTC. Its protein is CASSLGSYNEQFF.

The chain has TRBV4-3 and TRBJ2-2, with TRBD2 matching 11 bases. The V gene's germline CDR1 is LGHNA and CDR2 YSLEER. V shed 7 bases and J 3 bases; nucleotides not matched to a gene: 7. The CDR3 length is 16 residues. The CDR3 DNA reads as TGCGCCAGCACCGAGACTAGCGGGATTGACACCGGGGAGCTGTTTTTT. Residues: CASTETSGIDTGELFF.

The chain joins TRBV1 to TRBJ2-7; whether TRBD2, the table's D call, matches the DNA was not checked. TRBV1 is flagged as a pseudogene. The CDR3 has 14 amino acids. CDR3 sequence reads: CTSRQTVGGDEQYF. The CDR3 DNA follows: TGCACCAGCAGGCAAACTGTGGGGGGGGACGAGCAGTACTTC.

The gene calls are TRBV19 and TRBJ2-7, with D maybe TRBD2 (6 bases). The CDR3 sequence is 15 residues long. Trimming took off 6 bases at V and 7 bases at J, with 22 bases between the two ends. Per germline, CDR1 LNHDA and CDR2 SQIVND (reference sequence). For the CDR3, the DNA is TGTGCCAGTAGCCCACGGGAGCGAATGTATGGAGAGCAGTACTTC. Protein: CASSPRERMYGEQYF.

This clone occurred once. V usage is TRBV19 and J usage is TRBJ2-6; the match to TRBD1 covers 7 bases. The CDR3 totals 18 residues. The germline V gene has CDR1 LNHDA and CDR2 SQIVND (reference sequence). Losses at the gene ends were 7 bases for V and 3 bases for J; bases not matched to a gene: 15. CDR3 DNA: TGTGCCAGTAACACACTTCCGGGACAGACCTTTGGGGCCAACGTCCTGACTTTC. This sequence encodes CASNTLPGQTFGANVLTF.

The V call is TRBV5-8, the J call TRBJ2-5, with TRBD2 matching over 7 bases. Germline CDR1 is SGHTS and CDR2 is YDEGEE. V shed 0 bases and J 6 bases; nucleotides not matched to a gene: 11. The CDR3 has 16 residues. As DNA, the CDR3 is TGTGCCAGCAGCTTGGGCCGTAGTTGGCGGGGGAAGACCCAGTACTTC. Residues: CASSLGRSWRGKTQYF.

This clone was seen a single time. The rearrangement uses TRBV5-1 and TRBJ2-7, with D unresolved. The CDR3 has 13 residues. The ends were cut back, 5 bases at V and 1 base at J, with 10 bases in the middle. The V gene's germline CDR1 is SGHRS and CDR2 YFSETQ. The CDR3 region has the DNA TGCGCCAGCAGGTGGGCCGATTCCTACGAGCAGTACTTC. This encodes CASRWADSYEQYF.

The chain employs TRBV27 and TRBJ2-5; weak D call: TRBD1 (5 bases). Trimming cost V 2 bases and J 3 bases, with 19 bases left between them. CDR3 size: 17 residues. Germline assignment: CDR1 MNHEY and CDR2 SMNVEV (reference sequence). CDR3 coding DNA: TGTGCCAGCAGTTTAGGGGCGTTGGGTCCTAAGGAAGAGACCCAGTACTTC. It codes for CASSLGALGPKEETQYF.

This chain joins TRBV9 and TRBJ2-7, with D possibly being TRBD1 or TRBD2 (5 bases each). This CDR3 comprises 15 residues. The V end lost 0 bases, the J end lost 5 bases, and 15 bases lay between the germline ends. Looked up from germline, CDR1 is SGDLS and CDR2 is YYNGEE. CDR3 DNA sequence: TGTGCCAGCAGCGTAGGGGGGTACCCCCTAGACGAGCAGTACTTC. This gives the protein CASSVGGYPLDEQYF.

This clone was seen only once. This chain connects TRBV11-3 to TRBJ1-1, with D perhaps matching TRBD1 (6 bases). The germline V gene has CDR1 SGHNT and CDR2 YENEEA. V shed 1 base and J shed 1 base, with 10 bases lying between them. This CDR3 has 15 amino acids. CDR3 sequence: CASSLVGGSNTEAFF. In nucleotides, the CDR3 is TGTGCCAGCAGCTTAGTAGGGGGTTCGAACACTGAAGCTTTCTTT.

The J gene is TRBJ2-5, the V gene TRBV6-6; a weak D match, TRBD2 (5 bases). V lost 6 bases, J lost 5 bases, and 13 bases lay in between. Germline CDR1 reads MNHNY; CDR2 reads SVGAGI (reference sequence). The CDR3 is 13 residues long. Written as DNA, the CDR3 is TGTGCCAGCAGCCTCACTAGGTGGGAGACCCAGTACTTC. As protein: CASSLTRWETQYF.

V usage is TRBV6-5 and J usage is TRBJ2-7; D gene ambiguous. This CDR3 is 14 amino acids long. The V gene lost 4 bases and the J gene lost 0 bases, with 10 bases spanning the gap. Germline CDR1 and CDR2: MNHEY and SVGAGI. The DNA for the CDR3 is TGTGCCAGCAGTTTGGAATTAAGCTCCTACGAGCAGTACTTC. This encodes CASSLELSSYEQYF.

The chain has TRBV28 and TRBJ2-1; no reliable D call. This CDR3 is built from 16 residues. The germline V and J ends were trimmed by 3 bases and 0 bases, with 12 bases remaining between them. CDR1 is MDHEN, CDR2 SYDVKM, per germline. In nucleotides, the CDR3 is TGTGCCAGCAGTTTGGGAACCAGAAGCTCCTACAATGAGCAGTTCTTC. Its translation: CASSLGTRSSYNEQFF.

This chain uses TRBV30 with TRBJ2-7, with D perhaps assigned TRBD1 or TRBD2 (5 bases each). The germline V and J ends were trimmed by 5 bases and 7 bases, with 12 bases remaining between them. CDR1 is GTSNPN, CDR2 SVGIG, per germline (reference sequence). This CDR3 comprises 11 residues. CDR3: CAWGTSGEQYF. As DNA, the CDR3 is TGTGCCTGGGGGACCTCTGGGGAGCAGTACTTC.